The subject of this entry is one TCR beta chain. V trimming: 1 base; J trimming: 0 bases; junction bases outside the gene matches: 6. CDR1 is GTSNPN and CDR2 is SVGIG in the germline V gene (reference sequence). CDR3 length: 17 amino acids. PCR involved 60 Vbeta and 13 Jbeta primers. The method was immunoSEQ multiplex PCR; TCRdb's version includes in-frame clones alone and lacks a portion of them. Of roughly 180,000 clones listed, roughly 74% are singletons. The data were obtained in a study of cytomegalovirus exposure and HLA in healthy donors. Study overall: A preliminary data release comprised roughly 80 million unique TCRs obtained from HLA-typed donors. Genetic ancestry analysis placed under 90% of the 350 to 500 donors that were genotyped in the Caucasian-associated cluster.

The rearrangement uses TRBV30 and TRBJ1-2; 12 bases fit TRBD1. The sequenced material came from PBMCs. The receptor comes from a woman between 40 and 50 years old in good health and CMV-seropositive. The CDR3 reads CAWSDRDRGRPNYGYTF. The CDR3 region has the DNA TGTGCCTGGAGTGACCGGGACAGGGGGCGGCCTAACTATGGCTACACCTTC.